This record covers a single T cell receptor (beta chain). The time point: cycle 4 day 1 (C4D1), after 6 weeks of nivolumab. All trial patients relapsed after autologous stem cell transplantation. The method was immunoSEQ multiplex PCR; TCRdb's version includes in-frame clones alone and lacks a portion of them. The sample has 45,000 to 60,000 clones, 80% seen once; the top ten hold about a fifth. CDR1 SEHNR and CDR2 FQNEAQ come from the germline V gene (reference sequence). The CDR3 totals 13 residues. Trimming removed 5 bases from V and 4 bases from J, with 9 bases in between. The data derive from a study of PD-1 blockade in classical Hodgkin lymphoma.

This chain connects TRBV7-9 to TRBJ1-5; D is ambiguous. The TCR was taken from a human donor with classical Hodgkin lymphoma. The sample was peripheral blood mononuclear cells (PBMCs), taken before the fourth cycle of nivolumab. CDR3 loop: CASSREGNQPQHF. The CDR3 region has the DNA TGTGCCAGCAGCCGTGAGGGAAATCAGCCCCAGCATTTT.